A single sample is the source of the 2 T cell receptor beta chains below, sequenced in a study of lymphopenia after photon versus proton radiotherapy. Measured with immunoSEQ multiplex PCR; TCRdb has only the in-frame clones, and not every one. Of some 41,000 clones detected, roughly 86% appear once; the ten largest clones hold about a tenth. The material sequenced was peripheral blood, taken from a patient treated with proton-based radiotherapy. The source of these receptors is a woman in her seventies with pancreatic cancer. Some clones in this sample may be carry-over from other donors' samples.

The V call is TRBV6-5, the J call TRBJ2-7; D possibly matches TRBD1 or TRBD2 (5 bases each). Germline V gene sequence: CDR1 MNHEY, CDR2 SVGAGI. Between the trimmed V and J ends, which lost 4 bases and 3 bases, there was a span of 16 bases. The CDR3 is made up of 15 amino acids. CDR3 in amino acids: CASSSGHGASYEQYF. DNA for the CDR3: TGTGCCAGCAGTTCCGGACACGGGGCAAGCTACGAGCAGTACTTC.

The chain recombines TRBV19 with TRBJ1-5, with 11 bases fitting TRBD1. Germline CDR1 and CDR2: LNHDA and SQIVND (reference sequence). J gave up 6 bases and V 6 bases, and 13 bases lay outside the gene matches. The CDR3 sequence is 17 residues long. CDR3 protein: CASRPGTGGKSSQPQHF. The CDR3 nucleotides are TGTGCCAGTAGACCTGGGACAGGGGGAAAGTCGAGTCAGCCCCAGCATTTT.